These 8 T cell receptor beta chains were sequenced from one sample in a study of blood T cell repertoires in COVID-19. Only in-frame clones appear in the TCRdb table, and some are missing; sequencing was by immunoSEQ multiplex PCR. The sample yields over 60,000 clones, 89% seen once. What was sequenced was peripheral blood. The origin of the receptors is an elderly man with acute or convalescent COVID-19.

The chain employs TRBV10-3 and TRBJ2-1; 10 nucleotides align to TRBD2. The V gene's germline CDR1 is ENHRY and CDR2 SYGVKD. Trimming took 6 bases from V and 6 from J; bases not matched to a gene: 11. The CDR3 is 16 residues long. CDR3 sequence reads: CAIRGSERGGSNEQFF. CDR3 sequence (DNA): TGTGCCATCAGAGGGAGTGAGCGGGGGGGGAGCAATGAGCAGTTCTTC.

This chain uses TRBV2 with TRBJ1-5, with 8 bases identical to TRBD1. V lost 3 bases and J lost 6; bases outside the gene matches: 10. This CDR3 is built from 16 residues. CDR1 is SNHLY, CDR2 FYNNEI, per germline. The CDR3 DNA reads as TGTGCCAGCAGTGAGAGGGGACAGGAGGTGGGTCAGCCCCAGCATTTT. Protein: CASSERGQEVGQPQHF.

The chain has TRBV30 and TRBJ1-1; D might be TRBD1 (6 bases). The CDR3 runs 11 residues. Germline V gene sequence: CDR1 GTSNPN, CDR2 SVGIG (reference sequence). V was trimmed by 5 bases and J by 6 bases, leaving 10 bases between them. CDR3 amino acids: CAWAGVSEAFF. The CDR3 DNA sequence: TGTGCCTGGGCAGGGGTCTCTGAAGCTTTCTTT.

The chain has TRBV5-1 and TRBJ1-3, with TRBD1 as a possible D gene (5 bases). Germline CDR1 SGHRS, CDR2 YFSETQ. V was cut by 0 bases and J by 4 bases, with 11 bases left in between. The CDR3 is 15 residues long. CDR3 sequence: CASSLGGAEGNTIYF. In nucleotides, the CDR3 is TGCGCCAGCAGCTTGGGCGGGGCAGAGGGAAACACCATATATTTT.

V gene TRBV3-1 (or the pseudogene TRBV3-2) combines with J gene TRBJ1-1; 7 bases match TRBD1. This CDR3 is 12 amino acids long. Germline CDR1 is LGHDT and CDR2 is YNNKEL (reference sequence). V trimming: 6 bases; J trimming: 4 bases; junction bases outside the gene matches: 2. The CDR3 here is CASRAGGTEAFF. In nucleotides, the CDR3 is TGTGCCAGCAGGGCAGGGGGCACTGAAGCTTTCTTT.

V is TRBV3-1 (or the pseudogene TRBV3-2) and J is TRBJ2-7, with TRBD2 matching over 7 bases. The CDR3 has 17 residues. Germline V gene sequence: CDR1 LGHDT, CDR2 YNNKEL (reference sequence). J lost 5 bases, V lost 0 bases, and 13 bases had no gene match. This CDR3 is CASSQDLGGSPGNEQYF. The CDR3 DNA reads TGTGCCAGCAGCCAAGATCTGGGCGGGAGCCCTGGGAACGAGCAGTACTTC.

This clone was picked up a small number of times. J is TRBJ2-7 and V is TRBV14; 7 bases are a match to TRBD1. Germline V gives CDR1 SGHDN, CDR2 FVKESK. The junction had 10 bases not matched to a gene; V was cut back by 4 bases and J by 7 bases. This CDR3 has 14 amino acids. The CDR3 region has the DNA TGTGCCAGCAGCCCCCGACAGGGCCCCGAGGAGCAGTACTTC. Protein sequence: CASSPRQGPEEQYF. Drawing the rest from reference TRBV14 and TRBJ2-7, the complete variable domain is EAGVTQFPSHSVIEKGQTVTLRCDPISGHDNLYWYRRVMGKEIKFLLHFVKESKQDESGMPNNRFLAERTGGTYSTLKVQPAELEDSGVYFCASSPRQGPEEQYFGPGTRLTVT.

V usage is TRBV12-3 or TRBV12-4 and J usage is TRBJ2-7; a weak D match, TRBD1 (6 bases). The CDR3 sequence is 12 residues long. Trimming removed 0 bases at V and 8 bases at J, with 8 bases between. CDR3 sequence (DNA): TGTGCCAGCAGTTTAGCGGGGGCAAAGCAGTACTTC. It codes for CASSLAGAKQYF.